What follows describes a single T cell receptor (beta chain). Its specificity is unknown. Repertoires were generated with immunoSEQ multiplex PCR, while TCRdb's copy carries only in-frame clones and drops some. The table records more than 110,000 clones, around four fifths of them present only once. This record belongs to a study of cytomegalovirus exposure and HLA in healthy donors. Overall study findings and caveats: TCR beta chains numbering 164 were designated cytomegalovirus-associated. Reported performance of the classifier showed diagnosis of cytomegalovirus status with high specificity and sensitivity. CMV antigen specificity of a few CMV-associated chains was confirmed in vitro.

Looked up from germline, CDR1 is SQVTM and CDR2 is ANQGSEA. The CDR3 is 12 residues long. Unmatched junction bases numbered 2, after V lost 4 bases and J lost 5 bases. What was sequenced was PBMCs. The chain is built from TRBV29-1 and TRBJ2-7; 10 bases are a match to TRBD2. The receptor comes from a woman aged 25-40 years in good health and CMV-seronegative. The CDR3 DNA reads TGCAGCGTTGGGAGCGGGGGGGACGAGCAGTACTTC. Translation: CSVGSGGDEQYF.